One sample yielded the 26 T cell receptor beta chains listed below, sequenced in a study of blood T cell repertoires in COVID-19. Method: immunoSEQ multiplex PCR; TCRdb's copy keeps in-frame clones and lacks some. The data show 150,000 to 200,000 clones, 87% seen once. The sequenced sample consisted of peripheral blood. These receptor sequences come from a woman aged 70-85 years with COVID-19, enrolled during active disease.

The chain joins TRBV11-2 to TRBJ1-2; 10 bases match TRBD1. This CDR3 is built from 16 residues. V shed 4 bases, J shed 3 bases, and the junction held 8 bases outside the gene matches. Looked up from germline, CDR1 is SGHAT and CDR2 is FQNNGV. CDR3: CASSSRTGGMDYGYTF. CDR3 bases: TGTGCCAGCAGCTCACGGACAGGGGGGATGGACTATGGCTACACCTTC. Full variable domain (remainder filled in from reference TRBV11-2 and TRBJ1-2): EAGVAQSPRYKIIEKRQSVAFWCNPISGHATLYWYQQILGQGPKLLIQFQNNGVVDDSQLPKDRFSAERLKGVDSTLKIQPAKLEDSAVYLCASSSRTGGMDYGYTFGSGTRLTVV.

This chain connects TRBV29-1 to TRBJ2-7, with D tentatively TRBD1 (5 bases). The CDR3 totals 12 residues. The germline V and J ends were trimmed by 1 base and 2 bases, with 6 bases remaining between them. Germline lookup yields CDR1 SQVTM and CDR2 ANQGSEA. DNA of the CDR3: TGCAGCGTTGAAGGGACAACCTACGAGCAGTACTTC. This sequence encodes CSVEGTTYEQYF.

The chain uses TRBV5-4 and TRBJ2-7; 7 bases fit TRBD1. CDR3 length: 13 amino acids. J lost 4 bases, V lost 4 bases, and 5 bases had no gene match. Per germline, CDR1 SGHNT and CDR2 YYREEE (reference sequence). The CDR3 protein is CASSLRTGYEQYF. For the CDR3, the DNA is TGTGCCAGCAGCCTTCGGACAGGATACGAGCAGTACTTC.

In DNA form, the CDR3 reads TGTGCCAGCAGCCCGGGGGAAGGGAACTATGGCTACACCTTC. Translation gives CASSPGEGNYGYTF. V gene TRBV4-2 combines with J gene TRBJ1-2; D perhaps matches TRBD1 (5 bases). The CDR3 runs 14 residues. CDR1 and CDR2 from the germline V gene are LGHNA and YNFKEQ. Trimming removed 4 bases from V and 2 bases from J, with 11 bases in between.

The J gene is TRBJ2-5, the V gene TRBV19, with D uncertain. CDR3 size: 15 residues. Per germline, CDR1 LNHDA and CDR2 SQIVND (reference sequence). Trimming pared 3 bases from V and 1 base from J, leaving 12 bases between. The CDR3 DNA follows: TGTGCCAGTAGTATGTGGCAGGCTTCCCAAGAGACCCAGTACTTC. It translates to CASSMWQASQETQYF.

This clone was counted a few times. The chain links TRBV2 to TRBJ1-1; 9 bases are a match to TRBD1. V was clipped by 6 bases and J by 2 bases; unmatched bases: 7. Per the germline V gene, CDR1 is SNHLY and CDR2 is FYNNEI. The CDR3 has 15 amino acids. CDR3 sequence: CASSLGTGKNTEAFF. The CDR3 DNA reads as TGTGCCAGCAGCCTCGGGACAGGGAAAAACACTGAAGCTTTCTTT.

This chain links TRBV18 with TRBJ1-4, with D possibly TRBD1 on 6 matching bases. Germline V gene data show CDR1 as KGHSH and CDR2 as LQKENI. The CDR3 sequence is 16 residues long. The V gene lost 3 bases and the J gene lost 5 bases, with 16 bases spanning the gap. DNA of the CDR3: TGTGCCAGCTCACCTGACCGACAGACAGGCAATGAAAAACTGTTTTTT. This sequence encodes CASSPDRQTGNEKLFF.

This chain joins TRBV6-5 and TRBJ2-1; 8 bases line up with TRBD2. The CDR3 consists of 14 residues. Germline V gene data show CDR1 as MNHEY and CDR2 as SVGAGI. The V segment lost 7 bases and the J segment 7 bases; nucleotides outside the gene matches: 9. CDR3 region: CASNIAGLRNEQFF. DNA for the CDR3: TGTGCCAGCAATATAGCGGGACTTAGGAATGAGCAGTTCTTC.

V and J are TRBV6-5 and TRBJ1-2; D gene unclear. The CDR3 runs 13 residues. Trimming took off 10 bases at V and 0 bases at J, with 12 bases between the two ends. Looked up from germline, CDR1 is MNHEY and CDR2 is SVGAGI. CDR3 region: CATQTSPNYGYTF. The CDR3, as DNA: TGTGCCACCCAGACATCTCCTAACTATGGCTACACCTTC.

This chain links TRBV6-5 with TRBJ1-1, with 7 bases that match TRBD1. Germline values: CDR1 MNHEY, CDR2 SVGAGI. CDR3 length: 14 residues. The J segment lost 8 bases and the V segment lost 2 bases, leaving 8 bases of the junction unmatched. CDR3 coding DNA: TGTGCCAGCAGTTACACTGGGACAGTTAAAGAAGCTTTCTTT. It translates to CASSYTGTVKEAFF.

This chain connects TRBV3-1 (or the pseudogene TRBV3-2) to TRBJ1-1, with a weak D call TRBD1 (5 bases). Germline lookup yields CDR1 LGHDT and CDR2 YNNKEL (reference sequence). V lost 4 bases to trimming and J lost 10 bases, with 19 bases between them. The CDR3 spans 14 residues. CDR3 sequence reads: CASSLTQGQGVAFF. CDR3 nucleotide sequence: TGTGCCAGCAGCCTCACCCAGGGCCAAGGCGTAGCTTTCTTT.

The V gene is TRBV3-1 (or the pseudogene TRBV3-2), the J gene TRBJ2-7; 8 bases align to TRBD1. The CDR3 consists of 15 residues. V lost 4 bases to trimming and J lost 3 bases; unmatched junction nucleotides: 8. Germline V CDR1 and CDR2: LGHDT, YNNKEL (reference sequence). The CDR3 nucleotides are TGTGCCAGCAGCCGCCATACAGGGGGTGGCTACGAGCAGTACTTC. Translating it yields CASSRHTGGGYEQYF.

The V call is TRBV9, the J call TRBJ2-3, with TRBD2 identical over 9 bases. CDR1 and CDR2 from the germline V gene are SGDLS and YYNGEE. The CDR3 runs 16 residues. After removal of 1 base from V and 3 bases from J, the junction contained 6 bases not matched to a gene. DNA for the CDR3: TGTGCCAGCAGCGTACCTAGCGGGATTGGAACAGATACGCAGTATTTT. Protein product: CASSVPSGIGTDTQYF.

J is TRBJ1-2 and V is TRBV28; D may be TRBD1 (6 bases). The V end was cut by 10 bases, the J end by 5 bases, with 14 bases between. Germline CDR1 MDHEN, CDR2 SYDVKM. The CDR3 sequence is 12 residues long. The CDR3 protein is CATTTGYYGYTF. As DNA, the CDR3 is TGTGCCACCACGACAGGCTATTATGGCTACACCTTC.

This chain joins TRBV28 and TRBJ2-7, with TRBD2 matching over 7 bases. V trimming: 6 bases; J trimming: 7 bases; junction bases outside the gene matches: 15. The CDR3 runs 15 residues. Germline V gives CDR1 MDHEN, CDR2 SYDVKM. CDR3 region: CASRVAGEIGWEQYF. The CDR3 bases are TGTGCCAGCAGAGTTGCGGGAGAGATCGGGTGGGAGCAGTACTTC.

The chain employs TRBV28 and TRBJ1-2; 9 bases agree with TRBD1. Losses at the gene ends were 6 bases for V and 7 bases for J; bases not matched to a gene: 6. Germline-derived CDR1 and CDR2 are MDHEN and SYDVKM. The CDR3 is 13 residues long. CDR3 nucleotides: TGTGCCAGCAGGAACAGGGGGCAAGGTGGCTACACCTTC. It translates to CASRNRGQGGYTF.

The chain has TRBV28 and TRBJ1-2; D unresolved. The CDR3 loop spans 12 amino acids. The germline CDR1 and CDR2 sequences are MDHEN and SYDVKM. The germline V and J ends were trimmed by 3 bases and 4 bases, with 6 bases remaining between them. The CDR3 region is CASSFVSYGYTF. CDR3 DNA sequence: TGTGCCAGCAGTTTCGTCAGCTATGGCTACACCTTC.

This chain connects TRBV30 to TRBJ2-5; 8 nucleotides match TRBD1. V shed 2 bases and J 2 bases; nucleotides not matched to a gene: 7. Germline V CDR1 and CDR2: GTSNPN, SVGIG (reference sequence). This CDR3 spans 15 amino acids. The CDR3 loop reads CAWSPRTGPQETQYF. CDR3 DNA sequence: TGTGCCTGGAGTCCTCGGACAGGGCCTCAAGAGACCCAGTACTTC.

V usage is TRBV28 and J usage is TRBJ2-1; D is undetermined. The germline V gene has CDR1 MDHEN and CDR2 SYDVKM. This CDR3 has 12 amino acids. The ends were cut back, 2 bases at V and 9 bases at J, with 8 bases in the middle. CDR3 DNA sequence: TGTGCCAGCAGTTTACCGCGTGGTGAGCAGTTCTTC. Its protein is CASSLPRGEQFF.

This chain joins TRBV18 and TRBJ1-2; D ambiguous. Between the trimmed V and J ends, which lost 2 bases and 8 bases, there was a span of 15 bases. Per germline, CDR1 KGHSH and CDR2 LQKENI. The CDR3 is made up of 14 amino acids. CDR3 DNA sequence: TGTGCCAGCTCACCAGTCTCGGGTAGCTCGGGCTACACCTTC. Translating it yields CASSPVSGSSGYTF.

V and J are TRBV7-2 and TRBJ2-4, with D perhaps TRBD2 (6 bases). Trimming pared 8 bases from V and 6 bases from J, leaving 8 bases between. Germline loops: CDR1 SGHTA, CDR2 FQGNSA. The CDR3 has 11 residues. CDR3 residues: CASGRTNIQYF. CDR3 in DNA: TGTGCCAGCGGGAGGACAAACATTCAGTACTTC.

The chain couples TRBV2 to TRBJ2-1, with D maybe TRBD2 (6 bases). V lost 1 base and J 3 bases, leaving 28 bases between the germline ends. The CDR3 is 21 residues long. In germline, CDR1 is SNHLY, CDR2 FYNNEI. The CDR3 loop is CASSEVEPPGEEGLFYNEQFF. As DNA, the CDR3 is TGTGCCAGCAGTGAAGTGGAGCCCCCGGGAGAGGAGGGGTTATTCTACAATGAGCAGTTCTTC.

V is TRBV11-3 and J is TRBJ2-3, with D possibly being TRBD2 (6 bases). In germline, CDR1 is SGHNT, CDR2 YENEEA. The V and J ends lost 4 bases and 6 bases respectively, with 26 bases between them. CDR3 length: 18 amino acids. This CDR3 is CASSSTPPWSDRGDTQYF. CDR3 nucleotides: TGTGCCAGCAGCTCCACCCCGCCGTGGTCCGATCGGGGGGATACGCAGTATTTT.

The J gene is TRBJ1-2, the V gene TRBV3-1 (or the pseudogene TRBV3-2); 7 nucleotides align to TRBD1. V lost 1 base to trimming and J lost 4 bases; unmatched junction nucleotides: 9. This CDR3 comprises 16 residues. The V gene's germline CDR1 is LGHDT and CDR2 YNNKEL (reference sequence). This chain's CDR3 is CASSQGPGTALYGYTF. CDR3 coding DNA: TGTGCCAGCAGCCAAGGACCTGGGACAGCCCTCTATGGCTACACCTTC.

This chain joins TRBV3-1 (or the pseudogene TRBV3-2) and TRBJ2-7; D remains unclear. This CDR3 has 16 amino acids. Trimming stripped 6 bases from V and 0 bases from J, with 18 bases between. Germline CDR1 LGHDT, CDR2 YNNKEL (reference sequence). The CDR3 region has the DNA TGTGCCAGCAGTCCTGTGACTCAACTTCCCTCCTACGAGCAGTACTTC. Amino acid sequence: CASSPVTQLPSYEQYF.

In nucleotides, the CDR3 is TGTGCCAGCAGCTTAGACGGCGGAGGTTCAACTAATGAAAAACTGTTTTTT. This gives the protein CASSLDGGGSTNEKLFF. The V call is TRBV11-2, the J call TRBJ1-4; D unclear. The germline CDR1 and CDR2 sequences are SGHAT and FQNNGV. CDR3 length equals 17 residues. Between the trimmed V and J ends, which lost 0 bases and 0 bases, there was a span of 11 bases.